This T cell receptor beta chain was retrieved from a study of blood T cell repertoires in COVID-19. In the study overall: Whether acute or convalescent, the COVID-19 samples came from the United States, Italy and Spain. From T cells, B-cell-depleted T cells, or PBMCs came the material, which was cDNA or gDNA.

Participant ages covered roughly 18 to 89 years across 20 to 25 US areas. This clone was observed once. J was trimmed by 1 base and V by 4 bases; bases with no gene match: 5. This CDR3 has 16 amino acids. Germline CDR1 reads LGHNA; CDR2 reads YNFKEQ. Original data processing: Estimates of nucleated cell counts were drawn from the amplification of reference gene primers. Measured with immunoSEQ multiplex PCR; TCRdb has only the in-frame clones, and not every one. The V and J calls and the clone size are those of that table, but D and trimming were determined from the DNA. The table has roughly 300,000 clones, 85% seen once; the top ten hold under 3%.

Sequenced input: PBMCs or T cells enriched from blood (not recorded which). This TCR derives from a woman aged 45 to 65 who had recovered from COVID-19. The chain couples TRBV4-2 to TRBJ2-5; 11 positions agree with TRBD2. CDR3 sequence (DNA): TGTGCCAGCAGCCGAACTAGCGGGGGACTCCAAGAGACCCAGTACTTC. Translated: CASSRTSGGLQETQYF.